These 31 T cell receptor beta chains came from one sample sequenced in a study of early T cells in non-severe SARS-CoV-2 infection. TCRdb recomputed calls from the 5' RACE reads with MiXCR, one row per CDR3 protein. The data contain around 64,000 distinct CDR3 sequences, 10% to 15% of them singletons. The sequencing input was whole blood. The origin of the receptors is an adult who was a healthcare worker with PCR-confirmed SARS-CoV-2 infection or an uninfected control (not recorded which).

The sample holds many counts of this clonotype. The chain has TRBV20-1 and TRBJ2-3; 8 bases map to TRBD2. J was trimmed by 0 bases and V by 4 bases; bases with no gene match: 6. The CDR3 is 15 residues long. Per the germline V gene, CDR1 is DFQATT and CDR2 is SNEGSKA (reference sequence). CDR3 sequence (DNA): TGCAGTGCTACTACTAGCGGATCTAGCACAGATACGCAGTATTTT. It translates to CSATTSGSSTDTQYF.

The chain has TRBV27 and TRBJ2-2; no reliable D call. This CDR3 region has 16 residues. Trimming took 3 bases from V and 7 from J, leaving 18 bases between them. The germline gives CDR1 MNHEY, CDR2 SMNVEV (reference sequence). The CDR3 reads CASSLTPSRAHGELFF. The CDR3 coding sequence is TGTGCCAGCAGTTTGACACCATCTAGGGCGCACGGGGAGCTGTTTTTT.

The chain joins TRBV10-2 to TRBJ2-1, with a weak D call TRBD2 (5 bases). The V end was cut by 8 bases, the J end by 9 bases, with 17 bases between. Germline V lookup: CDR1 WSHSY, CDR2 SAAADI. There are 13 residues in the CDR3. CDR3 DNA: TGCGCCAGCCTACCACTCGGGGTGGGTGAGCAGTTCTTC. It encodes CASLPLGVGEQFF.

This clonotype was counted many times. V gene TRBV18 combines with J gene TRBJ2-7; no reliable D call. CDR3 length: 13 residues. The V gene's germline CDR1 is KGHSH and CDR2 LQKENI. V was trimmed by 0 bases and J by 4 bases, leaving 7 bases between them. CDR3 residues: CASSPPSIYEQYF. CDR3 DNA sequence: TGTGCCAGCTCACCACCGAGTATATACGAGCAGTACTTC.

The CDR3 nucleotides read TGTGCCAGCAGCTTGGACAGGGGGCAAACTGGAAACACCATATATTTT. Its translation: CASSLDRGQTGNTIYF. The J gene is TRBJ1-3, the V gene TRBV11-2; 11 bases are shared with TRBD1. J was trimmed by 2 bases and V by 3 bases; bases with no gene match: 3. The germline CDR1 and CDR2 sequences are SGHAT and FQNNGV. CDR3 length equals 16 residues.

The sample holds many counts of this clonotype. The chain joins TRBV20-1 to TRBJ1-1, with 7 bases matching TRBD1. Germline lookup yields CDR1 DFQATT and CDR2 SNEGSKA (reference sequence). This CDR3 spans 14 amino acids. J gave up 4 bases and V 0 bases, and 5 bases lay outside the gene matches. The CDR3 nucleotides read TGCAGTGCTAGAGATGGCCAGGGGGTCACTGAAGCTTTCTTT. This translates into CSARDGQGVTEAFF.

This clonotype showed up just a few times. The chain recombines TRBV10-3 with TRBJ2-7; D remains ambiguous. This CDR3 spans 12 amino acids. With 4 bases removed from V and 3 bases from J, the gap between germline ends came to 7 bases. The V gene's germline CDR1 is ENHRY and CDR2 SYGVKD. CDR3 protein: CAISGYSYEQYF. CDR3 nucleotide sequence: TGTGCCATCAGTGGCTACAGCTACGAGCAGTACTTC.

Many counts were recorded for this clonotype. The rearrangement links TRBV9 to TRBJ2-6, with D unclear. The CDR3 totals 15 residues. Germline CDR1 is SGDLS and CDR2 is YYNGEE. Trimming took 0 bases from V and 1 from J, leaving 5 bases between them. The CDR3 region is CASSVVSSGANVLTF. The CDR3 DNA sequence: TGTGCCAGCAGCGTAGTCTCGTCTGGGGCCAACGTCCTGACTTTC.

This clonotype was counted between two and nine times. The CDR3: CASSLGGRALTDTQYF. The DNA of the CDR3 is TGTGCCAGCAGTTTAGGCGGGAGGGCCCTGACAGATACGCAGTATTTT. The rearrangement joins TRBV12-3 or TRBV12-4 to TRBJ2-3; TRBD2 aligns across 9 bases. The CDR3 is 16 amino acids. The J segment lost 3 bases and the V segment lost 1 base, leaving 5 bases of the junction unmatched.

The chain recombines TRBV11-2 with TRBJ2-5; D is ambiguous. The CDR3 length is 16 residues. Looked up from germline, CDR1 is SGHAT and CDR2 is FQNNGV. The V gene lost 4 bases and the J gene lost 3 bases, with 18 bases spanning the gap. The CDR3 bases are TGTGCCAGCAGCTCTCGGTTGCGTACTCGCGAAGAGACCCAGTACTTC. This sequence encodes CASSSRLRTREETQYF.

V is TRBV11-2 and J is TRBJ2-7, with 8 bases lining up with TRBD1. This CDR3 is built from 15 residues. The trim removed 5 bases at V and 6 bases at J, leaving 12 bases unmatched. Germline values: CDR1 SGHAT, CDR2 FQNNGV. The CDR3 region has the DNA TGTGCCAGCAGCCAATCGGGGACAGGTTCCGGCGAGCAGTACTTC. It specifies CASSQSGTGSGEQYF.

This clonotype was seen at least ten times. This chain links TRBV7-2 with TRBJ2-4; possibly TRBD2 for D (6 bases). CDR1 is SGHTA and CDR2 is FQGNSA in the germline V gene. V lost 8 bases and J 2 bases, leaving 16 bases between the germline ends. The CDR3 length is 15 residues. The CDR3 protein is CASGVEGFSKNIQYF. DNA for the CDR3: TGTGCCAGCGGCGTGGAGGGGTTTTCCAAAAACATTCAGTACTTC.

This clonotype was seen repeatedly, ten times or more. The genes are TRBV7-9 and TRBJ2-5; a weak D match, TRBD2 (6 bases). V shed 1 base and J shed 4 bases, with 10 bases lying between them. In germline, CDR1 is SEHNR, CDR2 FQNEAQ (reference sequence). The CDR3 runs to 14 residues. CDR3 amino acids: CASSLGAGGETQYF. As DNA, the CDR3 is TGTGCCAGCAGCTTAGGAGCGGGCGGAGAGACCCAGTACTTC.

The table lists this clonotype with many counts. This sequence joins TRBV19 and TRBJ1-3; a possible D gene is TRBD1 (6 bases). Trimming took 7 bases from V and 0 from J, leaving 19 bases between them. This CDR3 contains 17 residues. In germline, CDR1 is LNHDA, CDR2 SQIVND (reference sequence). CDR3 loop: CASNPGALLSSGNTIYF. For the CDR3, the DNA is TGTGCCAGTAACCCAGGGGCCCTCCTCAGCTCTGGAAACACCATATATTTT.

The V call is TRBV9, the J call TRBJ1-1, with D uncertain. V dropped 0 bases and J dropped 4 bases, with 10 bases sitting between them. The germline V gene encodes CDR1 SGDLS and CDR2 YYNGEE. The CDR3 extends over 14 amino acids. The CDR3: CASSVEEVGTEAFF. CDR3 coding DNA: TGTGCCAGCAGCGTAGAAGAAGTGGGCACTGAAGCTTTCTTT.

This clonotype was seen a handful of times. V usage is TRBV6-2 or TRBV6-3 and J usage is TRBJ2-5, with 13 nucleotides matching TRBD2. The V and J ends lost 6 bases and 5 bases, in that order; junction bases with no gene match: 6. CDR1 MNHEY and CDR2 SVGEGT come from the germline V gene. This CDR3 region has 15 residues. The CDR3 DNA is TGTGCCAGCAGCGCACCGGGACTAGCGGGGGAGACCCAGTACTTC. Encoded protein: CASSAPGLAGETQYF.

This clonotype was found a few times. The genes are TRBV29-1 and TRBJ2-7; possibly TRBD1 for D (5 bases). Per the germline V gene, CDR1 is SQVTM and CDR2 is ANQGSEA. V was trimmed by 2 bases and J by 0 bases, leaving 11 bases between them. The CDR3 is 14 amino acids. CDR3: CSVESQGSSYEQYF. The CDR3 nucleotides read TGCAGCGTTGAAAGTCAGGGCAGCTCCTACGAGCAGTACTTC.

This clonotype was picked up many times. CDR3 protein: CASSKQGSDQPQHF. In DNA form, the CDR3 reads TGTGCCAGCAGTAAACAGGGTTCGGATCAGCCCCAGCATTTT. V gene TRBV6-6 combines with J gene TRBJ1-5; tentative D call: TRBD1 (6 bases). V lost 5 bases and J 5 bases, leaving 13 bases between the germline ends. The CDR3 loop spans 14 amino acids. In germline, CDR1 is MNHNY, CDR2 SVGAGI (reference sequence).

This clonotype showed up many times. This chain uses TRBV20-1 with TRBJ2-3, with D possibly being TRBD1 or TRBD2 (5 bases each). This CDR3 has 15 amino acids. V was shortened by 4 bases and J by 2 bases, with 16 bases between the two germline ends. Germline V gene data show CDR1 as DFQATT and CDR2 as SNEGSKA (reference sequence). CDR3 nucleotides: TGCAGTGCTACCCCCCGGGACCCCGTCACAGATACGCAGTATTTT. It translates to CSATPRDPVTDTQYF.

This clonotype is large in the sample. V is TRBV12-3 or TRBV12-4 and J is TRBJ2-1, with TRBD2 matching 11 bases. With V trimmed by 5 bases and J by 12 bases, 12 bases remained unmatched. The CDR3 sequence is 15 residues long. The CDR3: CASSPGSGGAGGQFF. DNA of the CDR3: TGTGCCAGCAGTCCCGGTAGCGGGGGGGCCGGAGGGCAGTTCTTC.

The V gene is TRBV12-5, the J gene TRBJ1-2; D not certain. Germline-derived CDR1 and CDR2 are LGHNT and FRNRAP. This CDR3 has 15 amino acids. V was trimmed by 6 bases and J by 2 bases, leaving 16 bases between them. The CDR3 region is CASGPVRVSNYGYTF. The CDR3 DNA sequence: TGTGCTAGTGGCCCGGTAAGGGTCAGCAACTATGGCTACACCTTC.

The chain uses TRBV5-1 and TRBJ2-3; no clear D gene. This CDR3 region has 14 residues. V lost 4 bases to trimming and J lost 0 bases, with 9 bases between them. Germline V lookup: CDR1 SGHRS, CDR2 YFSETQ. CDR3 protein: CASSDQDSTDTQYF. The CDR3 DNA reads as TGCGCCAGCAGCGACCAGGATAGCACAGATACGCAGTATTTT.

This clonotype has just a few counts. The chain carries TRBV7-9 and TRBJ2-2, with a weak D call TRBD1 (6 bases). CDR3 size: 15 residues. The germline V gene encodes CDR1 SEHNR and CDR2 FQNEAQ (reference sequence). Trimming left V 6 bases short and J 2 bases short, with 13 bases between. CDR3 protein: CASRIQGFNTGELFF. The CDR3 region has the DNA TGTGCCAGCAGGATACAGGGATTTAACACCGGGGAGCTGTTTTTT.

In its sample, this clonotype was seen many times. The CDR3 here is CASSPRPGPTGELFF. The CDR3, as DNA: TGTGCCAGCAGCCCCAGGCCGGGACCCACCGGGGAGCTGTTTTTT. The rearrangement joins TRBV11-2 to TRBJ2-2; D is perhaps TRBD1 or TRBD2 (5 bases each). This CDR3 is 15 amino acids long. Germline values: CDR1 SGHAT, CDR2 FQNNGV. V was pared by 5 bases and J by 4 bases, with 14 bases between. The full variable domain, rest sourced from reference TRBV11-2 and TRBJ2-2, is EAGVAQSPRYKIIEKRQSVAFWCNPISGHATLYWYQQILGQGPKLLIQFQNNGVVDDSQLPKDRFSAERLKGVDSTLKIQPAKLEDSAVYLCASSPRPGPTGELFFGEGSRLTVL.

Concerning this clonotype itself: A much bigger clone sits one base away, suggesting this may be a read error. This rearrangement joins TRBV18 to TRBJ2-3; 12 bases are shared with TRBD2. The CDR3 covers 16 residues. Germline V gene data show CDR1 as KGHSH and CDR2 as LQKENI. The J segment lost 0 bases and the V segment lost 3 bases, leaving 1 base of the junction unmatched. The CDR3 loop reads CASSPGTSGSTDTQYF. The CDR3 DNA reads TGTGCCAGCTCACCCGGGACTAGCGGGAGCACAGATACGCAGTATTTT. Full variable domain (remainder filled in from reference TRBV18 and TRBJ2-3): NAGVMQNPRHLVRRRGQEARLRCSPMKGHSHVYWYRQLPEEGLKFMVYLQKENIIDESGMPKERFSAEFPKEGPSILRIQQVVRGDSAAYFCASSPGTSGSTDTQYFGPGTRLTVL.

This clonotype appeared many times. J is TRBJ2-1 and V is TRBV5-1; D unclear. The V and J ends lost 0 bases and 3 bases respectively, with 10 bases between them. Germline V lookup: CDR1 SGHRS, CDR2 YFSETQ. This CDR3 is 15 amino acids long. The CDR3 DNA reads as TGCGCCAGCAGCTTGGCTGGCGGATACTACAATGAGCAGTTCTTC. Translated, it gives CASSLAGGYYNEQFF.

This clonotype was counted a few times. The chain has TRBV27 and TRBJ1-2, with D unclear. The CDR3 loop spans 16 amino acids. Germline loops: CDR1 MNHEY, CDR2 SMNVEV (reference sequence). V lost 1 base, J lost 8 bases, and 20 bases lay in between. CDR3: CASSLWEPTQPGGYTF. The CDR3 DNA follows: TGTGCCAGCAGTTTATGGGAACCGACTCAACCGGGCGGCTACACCTTC.

This clonotype was picked up many times. The V call is TRBV12-3 or TRBV12-4, the J call TRBJ1-6; D remains unclear. The ends were cut back, 3 bases at V and 4 bases at J, with 7 bases in the middle. The CDR3 consists of 14 residues. CDR3 protein: CASSLAGYNSPLHF. CDR3 in DNA: TGTGCCAGCAGTTTGGCGGGATATAATTCACCCCTCCACTTT.

This chain links TRBV20-1 with TRBJ2-3; 7 bases are shared with TRBD2. The CDR3 is 16 amino acids. The junction had 11 bases not matched to a gene; V was cut back by 4 bases and J by 1 base. Germline CDR1 DFQATT, CDR2 SNEGSKA (reference sequence). The CDR3 protein is CSATPIGRVGTDTQYF. The CDR3 coding sequence is TGCAGTGCTACACCCATTGGGAGGGTAGGCACAGATACGCAGTATTTT.

The V call is TRBV12-3 or TRBV12-4, the J call TRBJ2-5; D not resolved. The length of the CDR3 is 14 residues. V was pared by 5 bases and J by 4 bases, with 14 bases between. Here the CDR3 DNA reads TGTGCCAGCAGTCGATCAGACTTGGCAGAGACCCAGTACTTC. Protein product: CASSRSDLAETQYF.

CDR3 bases: TGTGCCAGCAGACCGGACAGGGACAATGAGCAGTTCTTC. It encodes CASRPDRDNEQFF. V is TRBV2 and J is TRBJ2-1, with 8 bases aligning to TRBD1. Germline CDR1 SNHLY, CDR2 FYNNEI. This CDR3 region has 13 residues. Trimming removed 6 bases from V and 5 bases from J; junction bases left unmatched: 3.